A single sample is the source of the 21 T cell receptor beta chains below, sequenced in a study of shared clonotypes between healthy human individuals. Clones were sequenced by immunoSEQ multiplex PCR, and TCRdb holds only the in-frame ones, with some missing. The table has about 1 million clones, 70% to 80% seen once. The sequenced material came from memory CD4+ T cells from PBMCs. Subset denoted: CD45RA-negative fraction. The receptors here all came from a man younger than 30 in good health. Some clones in this sample may be carry-over from other donors' samples.

The chain's CDR3 is CASSLTSQETQYF. The CDR3 DNA sequence: TGTGCCAGCAGCTTGACATCGCAAGAGACCCAGTACTTC. V is TRBV5-5 and J is TRBJ2-5; D remains unclear. The CDR3 totals 13 residues. The V and J ends lost 1 base and 2 bases respectively, with 6 bases between them. In germline, CDR1 is SGHKS, CDR2 YYEKEE (reference sequence).

This clone was detected ten times or more. The chain links TRBV4-2 to TRBJ2-7, with 14 bases lining up with TRBD2. CDR3 length: 16 amino acids. Germline CDR1 is LGHNA and CDR2 is YNFKEQ. V dropped 2 bases and J dropped 6; count of bases not matched to a gene: 6. The CDR3 DNA reads TGTGCCAGCAGCCAAACTGGGACTAGCGGGAGCGGCGAGCAGTACTTC. It codes for CASSQTGTSGSGEQYF.

This rearrangement joins TRBV5-1 to TRBJ1-1; tentative D call: TRBD1 (5 bases). The CDR3 length is 15 residues. V lost 1 base to trimming and J lost 1 base, with 11 bases between them. Germline loops: CDR1 SGHRS, CDR2 YFSETQ. The CDR3 sequence is CASSLIAQANTEAFF. CDR3 DNA sequence: TGCGCCAGCAGCTTGATCGCACAGGCGAACACTGAAGCTTTCTTT.

The chain is built from TRBV28 and TRBJ1-1; TRBD1 agrees at 8 bases. The length of the CDR3 is 14 residues. V dropped 5 bases and J dropped 3; count of bases not matched to a gene: 5. The germline gives CDR1 MDHEN, CDR2 SYDVKM. The DNA of the CDR3 is TGTGCCAGCAGTCCAGGGGGCGGCTACACTGAAGCTTTCTTT. Its protein product is CASSPGGGYTEAFF.

V gene TRBV7-3 combines with J gene TRBJ1-3; D ambiguous. V lost 4 bases to trimming and J lost 0 bases, with 4 bases between them. This CDR3 is built from 13 residues. Germline V gene lookup returns CDR1 SGHTA and CDR2 FQGTGA. The CDR3 spells CASSSNSGNTIYF. DNA for the CDR3: TGTGCCAGCAGCTCCAACTCTGGAAACACCATATATTTT.

The chain uses TRBV5-4 and TRBJ2-3; TRBD2 might be the D (6 bases). This CDR3 region has 16 residues. With 2 bases removed from V and 0 bases from J, the gap between germline ends came to 13 bases. Germline CDR1 and CDR2: SGHNT and YYREEE (reference sequence). The CDR3 sequence is CASSFGGGGSTDTQYF. Here the CDR3 DNA reads TGTGCCAGCAGCTTCGGAGGTGGGGGGAGCACAGATACGCAGTATTTT. Filled out from reference TRBV5-4 and TRBJ2-3, the complete variable domain reads ETGVTQSPTHLIKTRGQQVTLRCSSQSGHNTVSWYQQALGQGPQFIFQYYREEENGRGNFPPRFSGLQFPNYSSELNVNALELDDSALYLCASSFGGGGSTDTQYFGPGTRLTVL.

The chain is built from TRBV2 and TRBJ2-3, with 7 bases aligning to TRBD2. The J segment lost 10 bases and the V segment lost 4 bases, leaving 5 bases of the junction unmatched. Looked up from germline, CDR1 is SNHLY and CDR2 is FYNNEI. CDR3 length equals 12 residues. The CDR3 DNA reads as TGTGCCAGCAGTGGGGAGGGGTCGGCGCAGTATTTT. Amino acids: CASSGEGSAQYF.

This clone was picked up a small number of times. The V gene is TRBV28, the J gene TRBJ2-3, with a tentative D call TRBD2 (5 bases). Germline assignment: CDR1 MDHEN and CDR2 SYDVKM. This CDR3 has 15 residues. V was clipped by 3 bases and J by 6 bases, with 16 bases between them. The CDR3 here is CASSFAGMLPDTQYF. CDR3 in DNA: TGTGCCAGCAGTTTTGCCGGGATGCTCCCTGATACGCAGTATTTT.

This clone was recorded at least ten times. The same CDR3 also results from other DNA sequences found in this sample. The rearrangement uses TRBV7-8 and TRBJ1-5; D ambiguous. CDR3 length: 12 residues. Germline V gene data show CDR1 as SGHVS and CDR2 as FQNEAQ. V was pared by 8 bases and J by 4 bases, with 9 bases between. The CDR3 DNA follows: TGTGCCAGCGGGAGAACAAATCAGCCCCAGCATTTT. Protein: CASGRTNQPQHF.

The rearrangement links TRBV5-1 to TRBJ1-1; perhaps TRBD1 as D (5 bases). This CDR3 is built from 15 residues. V shed 0 bases and J shed 7 bases, with 16 bases lying between them. The germline gives CDR1 SGHRS, CDR2 YFSETQ. The CDR3 loop is CASSLAGRVGIEAFF. The CDR3 DNA follows: TGCGCCAGCAGCTTGGCCGGCAGGGTGGGGATTGAAGCTTTCTTT. Variable domain in full (rest from reference TRBV5-1 and TRBJ1-1): KAGVTQTPRYLIKTRGQQVTLSCSPISGHRSVSWYQQTPGQGLQFLFEYFSETQRNKGNFPGRFSGRQFSNSRSEMNVSTLELGDSALYLCASSLAGRVGIEAFFGQGTRLTVV.

This clone was seen just once. The gene calls are TRBV9 and TRBJ2-1, with 8 bases matching TRBD2. V gave up 2 bases and J gave up 7 bases; unmatched junction bases: 8. Germline V gene sequence: CDR1 SGDLS, CDR2 YYNGEE. CDR3 length: 15 amino acids. In DNA, the CDR3 is TGTGCCAGCAGCGTGGGACCGACTAGCGATAATGAGCAGTTCTTC. This translates into CASSVGPTSDNEQFF. The full variable domain, in which reference TRBV9 and TRBJ2-1 provide the parts outside the CDR3, is DSGVTQTPKHLITATGQRVTLRCSPRSGDLSVYWYQQSLDQGLQFLIQYYNGEERAKGNILERFSAQQFPDLHSELNLSSLELGDSALYFCASSVGPTSDNEQFFGPGTRLTVL.

CDR3 loop: CATSRDSGKGGEKLFF. The DNA of the CDR3 is TGTGCCACCAGCAGAGATTCTGGGAAAGGGGGTGAAAAACTGTTTTTT. This chain uses TRBV15 with TRBJ1-4; D may be TRBD1 (6 bases). The V gene's germline CDR1 is LNHNV and CDR2 YYDKDF (reference sequence). The CDR3 contains 16 residues. Trimming cost V 0 bases and J 7 bases, with 15 bases left between them.

This clone was detected ten times or more. The rearrangement joins TRBV6-1 to TRBJ2-2, with a possible D match to TRBD2 (5 bases). The CDR3 is 13 residues long. The germline V and J ends were trimmed by 1 base and 6 bases, with 6 bases remaining between them. Germline CDR1 and CDR2: MNHNS and SASEGT. The CDR3: CASSEERSGELFF. The CDR3 nucleotides are TGTGCCAGCAGTGAAGAGCGGTCCGGGGAGCTGTTTTTT.

The chain carries TRBV5-1 and TRBJ2-1; 11 nucleotides align to TRBD2. Trimming at V came to 4 bases and at J to 3 bases, leaving 6 bases not matched to a gene. Looked up from germline, CDR1 is SGHRS and CDR2 is YFSETQ. The CDR3 is 16 residues long. The chain's CDR3 is CASSPRTSGRYNEQFF. The CDR3 nucleotides are TGCGCCAGCAGCCCACGGACTAGCGGGCGCTACAATGAGCAGTTCTTC.

This clone was detected a few times. The chain uses TRBV7-3 and TRBJ2-7; tentative D call: TRBD2 (6 bases). The CDR3 covers 14 residues. V lost 5 bases and J lost 6, with 17 bases in between. Germline CDR1 SGHTA, CDR2 FQGTGA. CDR3 in DNA: TGTGCCAGCAGCCCACACCATGGAGGGGCCGAGCAGTACTTC. It specifies CASSPHHGGAEQYF.

A remark on this clone: Distinct nucleotide sequences in the sample also encode this CDR3. The chain employs TRBV5-1 and TRBJ1-1; D gene uncertain. The V end was cut by 0 bases, the J end by 2 bases, with 5 bases between. Germline loops: CDR1 SGHRS, CDR2 YFSETQ. This CDR3 spans 13 amino acids. CDR3 sequence (DNA): TGCGCCAGCAGCTTGGAACGAAACACTGAAGCTTTCTTT. This translates into CASSLERNTEAFF.

The chain uses TRBV7-9 and TRBJ2-2, with D unresolved. The CDR3 spans 12 residues. In germline, CDR1 is SEHNR, CDR2 FQNEAQ (reference sequence). Trimming left V 5 bases short and J 2 bases short, with 3 bases between. DNA of the CDR3: TGTGCCAGCAGCCGAAACACCGGGGAGCTGTTTTTT. Its translation: CASSRNTGELFF.

V gene TRBV11-2 combines with J gene TRBJ2-3; D not resolved. Germline CDR1 and CDR2: SGHAT and FQNNGV. CDR3 size: 15 residues. Trimming took 5 bases from V and 0 from J, leaving 12 bases between them. The CDR3 DNA is TGTGCCAGCAGCCGGAATGCAGCTAGCACAGATACGCAGTATTTT. This translates into CASSRNAASTDTQYF.

This clone was observed a handful of times. CDR3 region: CASSFSGGWADTQYF. CDR3 DNA: TGTGCCAGTAGTTTCTCCGGGGGTTGGGCAGATACGCAGTATTTT. J is TRBJ2-3 and V is TRBV19; D is perhaps TRBD2 (6 bases). The V gene lost 5 bases and the J gene lost 4 bases, with 16 bases spanning the gap. From germline, CDR1 is LNHDA and CDR2 SQIVND (reference sequence). The CDR3 length is 15 residues.

V is TRBV28 and J is TRBJ2-5, with D perhaps matching TRBD1 (5 bases). The CDR3 contains 17 residues. V lost 4 bases and J lost 5, with 23 bases in between. Looked up from germline, CDR1 is MDHEN and CDR2 is SYDVKM. The CDR3 region has the DNA TGTGCCAGCAGTTCGTACAGGTCCCGGCGGAATGGGGAGACCCAGTACTTC. It translates to CASSSYRSRRNGETQYF. Drawing the rest from reference TRBV28 and TRBJ2-5, the complete variable domain is DVKVTQSSRYLVKRTGEKVFLECVQDMDHENMFWYRQDPGLGLRLIYFSYDVKMKEKGDIPEGYSVSREKKERFSLILESASTNQTSMYLCASSSYRSRRNGETQYFGPGTRLLVL.

J is TRBJ2-3 and V is TRBV7-3; TRBD2 agrees at 7 bases. This CDR3 has 14 amino acids. V shed 2 bases and J 14 bases; nucleotides not matched to a gene: 13. Germline assignment: CDR1 SGHTA and CDR2 FQGTGA. The CDR3 coding sequence is TGTGCCAGCAGCTTAGACGGGGAGGGCGGGTACACGTATTTT. Its protein is CASSLDGEGGYTYF.